This TCR beta chain appears in the sequencing data of a study of blood T cell repertoires in COVID-19. Per the study methods: Amplifying reference gene primers gave estimates of nucleated cell counts. Some clones are missing from TCRdb's copy, which holds only in-frame ones; the method was immunoSEQ multiplex PCR. V and J calls and clone size are copied from that table; D and trimming were computed from the DNA. The sample holds approximately 120,000 clones, 83% seen once. The CDR3 is 12 residues long. Germline V gene lookup returns CDR1 SNHLY and CDR2 FYNNEI. V was shortened by 5 bases and J by 5 bases, with 9 bases between the two germline ends.

The genes are TRBV2 and TRBJ1-2; maybe TRBD1 (6 bases). Material for sequencing was peripheral blood. The receptor's source is a man of 80 years or more with active or convalescent COVID-19. CDR3 sequence reads: CASSRRGYGYTF. Written as DNA, the CDR3 is TGTGCCAGCAGTCGTAGGGGGTATGGCTACACCTTC.